These 11 T cell receptor beta chains were sequenced from one sample in a study of T cells in localized non-small cell lung cancer. Sequencing was performed with immunoSEQ multiplex PCR; in TCRdb, only in-frame clones are kept and a portion is missing. This sample has approximately 1,100 clones, with 20% found just once. The specimen was lung tumor tissue, collected before any cancer treatment. These receptors were taken from a female donor aged 60 or older with stage I squamous cell lung carcinoma.

This clone occurred a few times. This rearrangement joins TRBV19 to TRBJ1-1; D call uncertain. V was pared by 7 bases and J by 8 bases, with 11 bases between. This CDR3 is 11 amino acids long. Germline lookup yields CDR1 LNHDA and CDR2 SQIVND (reference sequence). The CDR3 region is CASMRATEAFF. The CDR3 DNA sequence: TGTGCCAGTATGAGGGCAACCGAAGCTTTCTTT.

CDR3 DNA: TGCAGCGTCCTAGGCCTTACAGGGGAGAAGGGGGACACTGAAGCTTTCTTT. This encodes CSVLGLTGEKGDTEAFF. The chain is built from TRBV29-1 and TRBJ1-1; TRBD1 matches at 7 bases. V dropped 6 bases and J dropped 3; count of bases not matched to a gene: 19. The germline gives CDR1 SQVTM, CDR2 ANQGSEA. There are 17 residues in the CDR3. The full variable domain, in which reference TRBV29-1 and TRBJ1-1 provide the parts outside the CDR3, is SAVISQKPSRDICQRGTSLTIQCQVDSQVTMMFWYRQQPGQSLTLIATANQGSEATYESGFVIDKFPISRPNLTFSTLTVSNMSPEDSSIYLCSVLGLTGEKGDTEAFFGQGTRLTVV.

This clone is a singleton in its sample. This chain links TRBV29-1 with TRBJ2-7; no clear D. Germline values: CDR1 SQVTM, CDR2 ANQGSEA. V lost 2 bases, J lost 7 bases, and 15 bases lay in between. The length of the CDR3 is 13 residues. The CDR3 coding sequence is TGCAGCGTTGAAACGGCTTTAAATGGGGAGCAGTACTTC. This encodes CSVETALNGEQYF.

This clone is a singleton in its sample. The V and J genes are TRBV25-1 and TRBJ2-1; D may be TRBD1 or TRBD2 (5 bases each). There are 16 residues in the CDR3. CDR1 MGHDK and CDR2 SYGVNS come from the germline V gene. Trimming left V 3 bases short and J 3 bases short, with 15 bases between. The CDR3 here is CASSDPTRGGYNEQFF. DNA for the CDR3: TGTGCCAGCAGTGACCCTACTAGGGGTGGCTACAATGAGCAGTTCTTC.

Relative to its sample, this clone is large. The chain carries TRBV9 and TRBJ1-5, with unresolved D. The CDR3 contains 15 residues. V lost 5 bases, J lost 6 bases, and 18 bases lay in between. Germline loops: CDR1 SGDLS, CDR2 YYNGEE. As DNA, the CDR3 is TGTGCCAGCAGTGAAGTGGCAGGCCAGGCTCAGCCCCAGCATTTT. The encoded protein is CASSEVAGQAQPQHF.

This clone was counted a few times. This rearrangement joins TRBV19 to TRBJ2-5; 9 positions match TRBD1. Germline CDR1 and CDR2: LNHDA and SQIVND (reference sequence). This CDR3 has 13 amino acids. Trimming removed 7 bases from V and 5 bases from J; junction bases left unmatched: 5. CDR3 in amino acids: CASMQQGAETQYF. The CDR3 nucleotides read TGTGCCAGTATGCAACAGGGGGCCGAGACCCAGTACTTC.

A few counts support this clone. The V gene is TRBV11-3, the J gene TRBJ1-2; D not resolved. Germline CDR1 SGHNT, CDR2 YENEEA. Trimming shortened V by 1 base and J by 7 bases, and 16 bases separated the two germline ends. This CDR3 comprises 15 residues. This CDR3 reads CASSLGSHLPGGYTF. The CDR3 DNA sequence: TGTGCCAGCAGCTTAGGATCTCACCTTCCCGGTGGCTACACCTTC.

This chain uses TRBV19 with TRBJ2-3; D gene uncertain. V dropped 2 bases and J dropped 2 bases, with 5 bases sitting between them. The CDR3 length is 13 residues. CDR1 and CDR2 from the germline V gene are LNHDA and SQIVND (reference sequence). The CDR3 sequence is CASSILDTDTQYF. CDR3 sequence (DNA): TGTGCCAGTAGTATATTAGACACAGATACGCAGTATTTT. Based on the CDR3 plus reference TRBV19 and TRBJ2-3, the full variable domain is DGGITQSPKYLFRKEGQNVTLSCEQNLNHDAMYWYRQDPGQGLRLIYYSQIVNDFQKGDIAEGYSVSREKKESFPLTVTSAQKNPTAFYLCASSILDTDTQYFGPGTRLTVL.

The chain employs TRBV7-5 and TRBJ1-5; the D call TRBD1 from the table was never checked on the DNA. TRBV7-5 is a pseudogene. The CDR3 covers 18 residues. CDR3 residues: CASSPTRQTLYSNQPQHF. The CDR3, as DNA: TGTGCCAGCAGCCCCACCCGACAGACTCTTTATAGCAATCAGCCCCAGCATTTT.

This clone occurred a few times. The chain uses TRBV10-3 and TRBJ1-2; D is unresolved. CDR3 size: 14 residues. The V and J ends lost 0 bases and 6 bases respectively, with 11 bases between them. From germline, CDR1 is ENHRY and CDR2 SYGVKD. The CDR3 DNA reads as TGTGCCATCAGTGAGTCGGCAGTGAGGGATGGCTACACCTTC. It specifies CAISESAVRDGYTF.

The rearrangement joins TRBV15 to TRBJ2-7, with 13 positions matching TRBD2. The CDR3 runs to 15 residues. Germline CDR1 LNHNV, CDR2 YYDKDF (reference sequence). With 4 bases clipped from V and 2 bases from J, the junction kept 2 bases outside the gene matches. The CDR3 protein is CATSIGTSGTYEQYF. The CDR3 DNA reads as TGTGCCACCAGCATCGGGACTAGCGGGACCTACGAGCAGTACTTC. Together with reference TRBV15 and TRBJ2-7, the CDR3 gives the full variable domain: DAMVIQNPRYQVTQFGKPVTLSCSQTLNHNVMYWYQQKSSQAPKLLFHYYDKDFNNEADTPDNFQSRRPNTSFCFLDIRSPGLGDTAMYLCATSIGTSGTYEQYFGPGTRLTVT.